The present TCR beta chain was sequenced within a study of molecular identifiers for immune sequencing clone quantification. At the level of the study: For replicates, RNA isolated from around 20,000 or 100,000 naive CD8 cells was divided into five portions, of which four were sequenced.

TCRdb fed the PCR reads into MiXCR, producing one record per CDR3 protein. The data hold hundreds of thousands of distinct CDR3 sequences, with 25% observed a single time. This receptor was identified in a human donor in good health. Some libraries in this study had Jurkat cell RNA spiked in. What was sequenced was naive CD8+ T cells from blood, with Jurkat cell RNA spiked in. The sample's subset: FACS-sorted CD8+CD4-CCR7+CD45RA+ naive T cells.

The CDR3 coding sequence is TGTGCCAGCGGCCGAACAGGGAACGAGCAGTACTTC. This gives the protein CASGRTGNEQYF. The chain combines TRBV7-9 with TRBJ2-7; possibly TRBD1 for D (6 bases). The germline V gene has CDR1 SEHNR and CDR2 FQNEAQ (reference sequence). V lost 8 bases and J lost 5, with 13 bases in between. This CDR3 contains 12 residues.